This entry concerns a single TCR beta chain. The germline V gene encodes CDR1 LNHDA and CDR2 SQIVND (reference sequence). This CDR3 is 15 amino acids long. UMI-labeled 5' RACE TRB cDNA libraries were prepared from the cells. Reprocessing the 5' RACE reads, TCRdb reports a single entry for every CDR3 protein and omits DNA. The table lists fewer than 80,000 distinct CDR3 sequences. The data originate from a study of CXCR3-negative and CXCR3-positive naive CD8 T cells. Study summary: Around 140 million TRB reads were obtained overall (about 1.5 +/- 0.3 million per library).

The sample was naive CXCR3- CD8+ T cells from blood. Subset indicated: CD45RO-CCR7+CD27+CD95- naive CD8+ T cells lacking CXCR3 (TNR3-). This TCR was sampled from a human donor in good health. Some clones in this sample may be carry-over from other donors' samples. The chain has TRBV19 and TRBJ1-5. The CDR3 loop is CASNSVGSTNQPQHF.